The 6 T cell receptor beta chains reported below all come from one sample, sequenced in a study of T cells expressing NK-cell markers. TCRdb re-called the 5' RACE reads and catalogs CDR3 proteins one per entry, DNA excluded. The listing contains some 450,000 distinct CDR3 sequences. Sequencing input: blood T cells: a sorted CD56 or NKG2C T cell subset, CD4+ or CD8+ T cells, or bulk PBMC T cells (not recorded which). All receptors derive from a woman aged 18 to 75 in good health.

The chain is built from TRBV4-3 and TRBJ2-3; TCRdb's D call of TRBD1 is untestable without DNA. The CDR3 consists of 17 residues. CDR1 is LGHNA, CDR2 YSLEER, per germline. The CDR3 protein is CASSQDWRGVSTDTQYF.

The rearrangement uses TRBV19 and TRBJ2-1. This CDR3 comprises 13 residues. Germline CDR1 reads LNHDA; CDR2 reads SQIVND (reference sequence). This CDR3 is CASSIDVVGEQFF.

The genes are TRBV4-1 and TRBJ2-1; TCRdb outputs TRBD2, but without DNA this stays unchecked. The CDR3 is 16 amino acids. Germline V gene data show CDR1 as MGHRA and CDR2 as YSYEKL. CDR3 residues: CASSQGLAEPNNEQFF.

The chain uses TRBV9 and TRBJ1-1. Per the germline V gene, CDR1 is SGDLS and CDR2 is YYNGEE. The CDR3 runs 13 residues. The CDR3 spells CASSASPTEEAFF. Full variable domain (missing parts from reference TRBV9 and TRBJ1-1): DSGVTQTPKHLITATGQRVTLRCSPRSGDLSVYWYQQSLDQGLQFLIQYYNGEERAKGNILERFSAQQFPDLHSELNLSSLELGDSALYFCASSASPTEEAFFGQGTRLTVV.

V and J are TRBV12-3 or TRBV12-4 and TRBJ1-1; TCRdb's D call, TRBD1, is unchecked because there is no DNA. The CDR3 runs 14 residues. This chain's CDR3 is CASTQDRGNTEAFF.

This chain connects TRBV4-3 to TRBJ2-2; TCRdb's D gene call, TRBD2, goes unchecked for lack of DNA. The CDR3 is made up of 20 amino acids. CDR1 is LGHNA and CDR2 is YSLEER in the germline V gene. CDR3 amino acids: CASSQDLGLAAEPNTGELFF.